This entry describes one T cell receptor (beta chain). The sample is drawn from a study of T-cell memory formation after mild COVID-19. TCRdb reprocessed the 5' RACE reads via MiXCR and lists one record per CDR3 protein. The table has 200,000 to 300,000 distinct CDR3 sequences, approximately 15% seen once. V dropped 1 base and J dropped 1; count of bases not matched to a gene: 4. Germline CDR1 and CDR2: SQVTM and ANQGSEA. The CDR3 has 15 amino acids. Specimen: PBMCs or a T cell subset sorted from them (not recorded which). The V and J genes are TRBV29-1 and TRBJ2-5; TRBD2 aligns across 9 bases. The receptor comes from an adult woman who had mild COVID-19 (a few samples of this study predate the infection). Cell type and time point are not known. CDR3 sequence (DNA): TGCAGCGTTGAAGGGGCTAGCGGGGTCCAAGAGACCCAGTACTTC. Its protein product is CSVEGASGVQETQYF.